The 12 T cell receptor beta chains below come from one sample, sequenced in a study of CXCR3-negative and CXCR3-positive naive CD8 T cells. Study observations and caveats: More hydrophobic TRB CDR3s occurred in CXCR3-positive than in CXCR3-negative naive cells.

The study made its TRB cDNA libraries by 5' RACE, adding UMI labels. TCRdb re-called the 5' RACE reads, yielding one record per CDR3 amino acid sequence without DNA. The sample spans around 63,000 distinct CDR3 sequences; the ten largest clones claim under 0.9%. These receptors are not linked to any known antigen. The sequencing sample was made of naive CXCR3+ CD8+ T cells from blood. The subset was: CD45RO-CCR7+CD27+CD95- naive CD8+ T cells expressing CXCR3 (TNR3+). These receptor sequences come from a human donor in good health. Some clones in this sample may be carry-over from other donors' samples.

The V and J genes are TRBV12-5 and TRBJ1-5. The CDR3 contains 15 residues. Germline CDR1 is LGHNT and CDR2 is FRNRAP. The CDR3 sequence is CASGSIGNGNQPQHF.

This chain joins TRBV7-2 and TRBJ2-1. The CDR3 is 12 amino acids. Germline lookup yields CDR1 SGHTA and CDR2 FQGNSA. CDR3: CASSYGTNEQFF.

The genes are TRBV7-9 and TRBJ2-7; there is no DNA to check the TCRdb D call of TRBD1. The CDR3 extends over 16 amino acids. Germline lookup yields CDR1 SEHNR and CDR2 FQNEAQ (reference sequence). The CDR3 region is CASSPPGTGLSYEQYF.

The gene calls are TRBV11-1 and TRBJ2-5; lacking DNA, the TRBD1 call made by TCRdb goes unchecked. The CDR3 runs to 15 residues. Germline V lookup: CDR1 SGHAT, CDR2 FQDESV (reference sequence). The CDR3 spells CASVNTRDPEETQYF.

The chain recombines TRBV24-1 with TRBJ2-5; TCRdb's assignment of TRBD1 cannot be checked, as there is no DNA. Germline lookup yields CDR1 KGHDR and CDR2 SFDVKD. This CDR3 contains 16 residues. This chain's CDR3 is CATGDLRETDQETQYF.

The V gene is TRBV7-9, the J gene TRBJ2-7; absent DNA, TCRdb's TRBD1 call cannot be checked. The CDR3 is 15 amino acids. Germline CDR1 and CDR2: SEHNR and FQNEAQ (reference sequence). The CDR3 is CASSPGGGGVYEQYF.

The chain links TRBV28 to TRBJ1-3; the D gene TCRdb calls, TRBD1, cannot be checked with no DNA. The CDR3 is 14 residues long. Germline CDR1 is MDHEN and CDR2 is SYDVKM. CDR3 region: CASTLGGTGNTIYF.

V is TRBV7-9 and J is TRBJ2-5; without DNA, the TCRdb call of TRBD2 cannot be checked. This CDR3 spans 15 amino acids. Germline V gives CDR1 SEHNR, CDR2 FQNEAQ (reference sequence). This CDR3 is CASSPRLEVQETQYF.

The chain has TRBV9 and TRBJ1-1; TCRdb lists TRBD1, though no DNA is available to test this call. The CDR3 contains 18 residues. Germline CDR1 is SGDLS and CDR2 is YYNGEE. The CDR3 sequence: CASSGPRGESELNTEAFF.

The chain is built from TRBV20-1 and TRBJ2-3; lacking DNA, the TRBD2 call made by TCRdb goes unchecked. CDR3 size: 15 residues. Germline-derived CDR1 and CDR2 are DFQATT and SNEGSKA (reference sequence). CDR3: CSAPLAGGPAGTQYF.

The chain uses TRBV6-1 and TRBJ2-5; TCRdb reports TRBD2, a call that lacks DNA to check it against. CDR1 is MNHNS, CDR2 SASEGT, per germline. The CDR3 totals 16 residues. The CDR3: CASSVLRAGEQETQYF.

This chain joins TRBV29-1 and TRBJ1-1. Germline CDR1 is SQVTM and CDR2 is ANQGSEA. This CDR3 contains 12 residues. CDR3 sequence reads: CSVEDLEPEAFF.